Listed below are T cell receptor beta chains from one sample, sequenced in a study of a mutant IDH1 vaccine in newly diagnosed glioma. What these receptors recognize is not known. Profiled with immunoSEQ multiplex PCR; TCRdb holds only in-frame clones, not every one. The sample has tens of thousands of clones, around 78% seen once; the top ten hold around 25%. The material sequenced was PBMCs, taken from a glioma patient whose treatment included an IDH1 peptide vaccine. The receptor source for this set is a man aged 25 to 45 with glioma. CDR3s include the opening cysteine and the closing phenylalanine or tryptophan. The D gene is left open where the match is weak. Some rows mark clone size as missing; the rest say once, few, many or name a class of expanded clone.

CDR3 length | D gene | clone size | J gene | V gene | CDR3 DNA | CDR3 protein
14 | NA | NA | TRBJ2-7 | TRBV4-2 | TGTGCCAGCAGCCAAGACATGGGCCACTACGAGCAGTACTTC | CASSQDMGHYEQYF
14 | NA | NA | TRBJ2-4 | TRBV5-1 | TGCGCCAGCAGCTTGGATCCTGCCAAAAACATTCAGTACTTC | CASSLDPAKNIQYF
12 | NA | NA | TRBJ2-7 | TRBV30 | TGTGCCTGGAGTGCGCAGGGTTACGAGCAGTACTTC | CAWSAQGYEQYF
14 | TRBD1 | few | TRBJ2-7 | TRBV5-1 | TGCGCCAGCAGCCCCGGGACAGGGGTCTACGAGCAGTACTTC | CASSPGTGVYEQYF
15 | TRBD1 | NA | TRBJ1-5 | TRBV6-6 | TGTGCCACATCCGGGACAGGGGTCGGGAATCAGCCCCAGCATTTT | CATSGTGVGNQPQHF
14 | TRBD1 | NA | TRBJ1-2 | TRBV15 | TGTGCCACCAGCATTCGACAGGGGGCGGTCGGCTACACCTTC | CATSIRQGAVGYTF
15 | NA | NA | TRBJ1-4 | TRBV19 | TGTGCCACTACCCGGGATTACAAACTGGGGGAAAAACTGTTTTTT | CATTRDYKLGEKLFF
17 | TRBD2 | NA | TRBJ2-3 | TRBV19 | TGTGCCAGTAGTCTTCGGGGTACGGGAGGGTCCACAGATACGCAGTATTTT | CASSLRGTGGSTDTQYF
14 | TRBD1 | NA | TRBJ1-5 | TRBV2 | TGTGCCAGCCGCCTGGACAGGGCAGGTCAGCCCCAGCATTTT | CASRLDRAGQPQHF
16 | TRBD1 | few | TRBJ2-1 | TRBV2 | TGTGCCAGCAGTGTAAGAGGGGACAGGGGTTGGAATGAGCAGTTCTTC | CASSVRGDRGWNEQFF
15 | TRBD1 | NA | TRBJ1-5 | TRBV7-8 | TGTGCCAGCAGCGAGGGACAGGGAAGCAATCAGCCCCAGCATTTT | CASSEGQGSNQPQHF
15 | NA | NA | TRBJ2-1 | TRBV5-6 | TGTGCCAGCAGCTCTAATATAATGGAATGGGAATTCGAGTTCTTC | CASSSNIMEWEFEFF